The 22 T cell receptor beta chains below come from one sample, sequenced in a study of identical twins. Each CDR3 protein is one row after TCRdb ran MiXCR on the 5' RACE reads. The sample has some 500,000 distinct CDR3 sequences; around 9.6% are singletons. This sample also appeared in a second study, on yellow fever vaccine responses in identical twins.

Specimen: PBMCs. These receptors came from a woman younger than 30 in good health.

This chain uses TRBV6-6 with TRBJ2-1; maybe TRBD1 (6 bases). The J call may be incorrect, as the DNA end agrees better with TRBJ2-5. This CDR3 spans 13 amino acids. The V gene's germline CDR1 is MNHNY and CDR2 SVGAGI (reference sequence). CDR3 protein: CASRVGGRETQYF. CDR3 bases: TGTGCCAGCAGAGTAGGGGGTAGGGAGACCCAGTACTTC.

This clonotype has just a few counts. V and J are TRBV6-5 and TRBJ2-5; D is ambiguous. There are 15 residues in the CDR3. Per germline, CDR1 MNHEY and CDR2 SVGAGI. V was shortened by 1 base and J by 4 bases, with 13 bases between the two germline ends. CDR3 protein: CASSYYKGGGETQYF. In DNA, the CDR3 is TGTGCCAGCAGTTACTACAAGGGTGGCGGAGAGACCCAGTACTTC.

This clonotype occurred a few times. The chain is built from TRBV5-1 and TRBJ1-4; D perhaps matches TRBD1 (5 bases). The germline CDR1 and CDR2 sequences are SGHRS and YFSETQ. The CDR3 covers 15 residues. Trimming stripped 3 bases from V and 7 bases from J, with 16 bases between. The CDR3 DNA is TGCGCCAGCAGCTATGAGGGGCATCCAGGTGAAAAACTGTTTTTT. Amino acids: CASSYEGHPGEKLFF.

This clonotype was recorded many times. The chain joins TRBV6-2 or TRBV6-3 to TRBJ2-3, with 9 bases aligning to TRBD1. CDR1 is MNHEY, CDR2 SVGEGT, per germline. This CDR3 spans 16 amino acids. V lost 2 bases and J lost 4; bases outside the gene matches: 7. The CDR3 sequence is CASSYRRDREADTQYF. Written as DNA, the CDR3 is TGTGCCAGCAGTTACCGTCGGGACAGGGAGGCAGATACGCAGTATTTT.

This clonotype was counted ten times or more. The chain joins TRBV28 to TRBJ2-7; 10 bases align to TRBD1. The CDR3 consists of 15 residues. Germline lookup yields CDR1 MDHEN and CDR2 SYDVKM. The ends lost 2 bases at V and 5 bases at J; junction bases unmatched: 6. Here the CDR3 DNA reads TGTGCCAGCAGTTTAGAGGGACAGGGGAATGACGAGCAGTACTTC. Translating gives CASSLEGQGNDEQYF.

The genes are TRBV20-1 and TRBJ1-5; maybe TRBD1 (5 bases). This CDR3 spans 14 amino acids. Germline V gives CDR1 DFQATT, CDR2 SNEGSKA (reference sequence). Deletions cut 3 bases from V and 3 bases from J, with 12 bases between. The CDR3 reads CSASWGGNNQPQHF. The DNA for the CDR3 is TGCAGTGCTAGTTGGGGGGGTAACAATCAGCCCCAGCATTTT.

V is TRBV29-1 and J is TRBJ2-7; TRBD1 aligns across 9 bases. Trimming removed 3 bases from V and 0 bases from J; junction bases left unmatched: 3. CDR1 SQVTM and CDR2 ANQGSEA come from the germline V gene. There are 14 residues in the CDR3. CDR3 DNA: TGCAGCGTTGATGACAGGGGGAGCTCCTACGAGCAGTACTTC. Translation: CSVDDRGSSYEQYF.

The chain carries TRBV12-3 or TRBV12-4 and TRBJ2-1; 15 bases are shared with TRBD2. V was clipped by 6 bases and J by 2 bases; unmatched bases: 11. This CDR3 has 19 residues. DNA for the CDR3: TGTGCCAGCAGGCCCGGGACTAGCGGGGGGCCGGGAGCCTACAATGAGCAGTTCTTC. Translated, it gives CASRPGTSGGPGAYNEQFF.

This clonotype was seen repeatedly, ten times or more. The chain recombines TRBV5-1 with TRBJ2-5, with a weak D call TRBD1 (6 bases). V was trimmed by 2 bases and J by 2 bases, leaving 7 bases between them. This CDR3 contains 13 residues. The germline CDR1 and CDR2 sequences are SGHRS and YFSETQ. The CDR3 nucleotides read TGCGCCAGCAGCTTCGGACAGCAAGAGACCCAGTACTTC. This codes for CASSFGQQETQYF.

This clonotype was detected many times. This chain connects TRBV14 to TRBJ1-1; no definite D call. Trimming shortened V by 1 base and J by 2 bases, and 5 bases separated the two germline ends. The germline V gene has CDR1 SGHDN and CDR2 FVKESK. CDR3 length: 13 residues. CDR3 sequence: CASSQVLNTEAFF. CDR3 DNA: TGTGCCAGCAGCCAAGTGCTAAACACTGAAGCTTTCTTT.

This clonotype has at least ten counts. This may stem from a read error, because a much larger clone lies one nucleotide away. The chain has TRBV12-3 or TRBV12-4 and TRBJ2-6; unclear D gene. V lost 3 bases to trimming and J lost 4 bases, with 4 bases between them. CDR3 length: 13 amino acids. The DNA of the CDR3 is TGTGCCAGCAGTTTTCAGGGGGCCAACGTCCTGACTTTC. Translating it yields CASSFQGANVLTF.

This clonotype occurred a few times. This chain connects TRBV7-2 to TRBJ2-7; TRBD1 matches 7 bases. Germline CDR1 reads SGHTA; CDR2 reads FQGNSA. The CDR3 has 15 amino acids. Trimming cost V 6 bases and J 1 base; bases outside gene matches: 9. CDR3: CASSYDRDSSYEQYF. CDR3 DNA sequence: TGTGCCAGCAGTTATGACCGGGACAGTTCCTACGAGCAGTACTTC.

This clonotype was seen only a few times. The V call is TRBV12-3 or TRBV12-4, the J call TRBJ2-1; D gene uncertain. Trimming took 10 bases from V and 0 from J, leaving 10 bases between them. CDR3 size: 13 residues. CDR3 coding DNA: TGTGCCACCCAAAACCCCTCCTACAATGAGCAGTTCTTC. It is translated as CATQNPSYNEQFF.

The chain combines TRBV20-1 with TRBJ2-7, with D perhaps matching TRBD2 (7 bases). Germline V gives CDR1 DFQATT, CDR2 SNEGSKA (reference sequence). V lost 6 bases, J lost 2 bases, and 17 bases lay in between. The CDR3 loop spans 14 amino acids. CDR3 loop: CSATKRGATYEQYF. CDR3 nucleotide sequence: TGCAGTGCCACCAAACGGGGGGCGACCTACGAGCAGTACTTC.

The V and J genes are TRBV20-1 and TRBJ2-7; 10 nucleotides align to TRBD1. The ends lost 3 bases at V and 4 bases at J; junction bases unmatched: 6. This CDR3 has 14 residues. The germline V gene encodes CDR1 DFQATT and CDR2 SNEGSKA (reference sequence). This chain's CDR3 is CSARIRTGGYEQYF. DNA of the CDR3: TGCAGTGCTAGGATTCGGACAGGGGGTTACGAGCAGTACTTC.

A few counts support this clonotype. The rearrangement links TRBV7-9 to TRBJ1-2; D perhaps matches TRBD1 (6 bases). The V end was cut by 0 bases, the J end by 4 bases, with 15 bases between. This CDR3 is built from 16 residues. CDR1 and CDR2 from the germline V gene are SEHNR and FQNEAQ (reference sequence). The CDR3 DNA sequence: TGTGCCAGCAGCTTAGCGGGCCAAGGGGGTGGCTATGGCTACACCTTC. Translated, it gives CASSLAGQGGGYGYTF.

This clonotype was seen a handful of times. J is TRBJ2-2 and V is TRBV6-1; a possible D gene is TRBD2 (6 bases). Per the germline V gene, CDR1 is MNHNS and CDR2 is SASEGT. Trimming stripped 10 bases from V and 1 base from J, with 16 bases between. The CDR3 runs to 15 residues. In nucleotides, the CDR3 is TGTGCCACATCAACCGGGAGAGGGAACACCGGGGAGCTGTTTTTT. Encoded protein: CATSTGRGNTGELFF.

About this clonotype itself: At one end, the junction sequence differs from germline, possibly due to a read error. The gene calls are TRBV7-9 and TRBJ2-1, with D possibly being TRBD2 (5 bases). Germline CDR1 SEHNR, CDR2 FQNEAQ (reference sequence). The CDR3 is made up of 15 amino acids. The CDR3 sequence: CATPRPGGSHNEQFF. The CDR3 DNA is TGTGCCACCCCCCGACCAGGAGGCTCCCACAATGAGCAGTTCTTC.

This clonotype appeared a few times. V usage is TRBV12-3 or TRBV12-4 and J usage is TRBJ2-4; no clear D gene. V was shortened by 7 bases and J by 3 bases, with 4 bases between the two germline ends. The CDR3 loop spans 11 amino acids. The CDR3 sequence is CASTFKNIQYF. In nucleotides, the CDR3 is TGTGCCAGCACATTCAAAAACATTCAGTACTTC.

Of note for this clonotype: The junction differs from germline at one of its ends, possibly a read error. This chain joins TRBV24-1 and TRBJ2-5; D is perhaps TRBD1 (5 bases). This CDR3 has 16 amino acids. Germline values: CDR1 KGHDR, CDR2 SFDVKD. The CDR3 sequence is CATSDSAQGWLETKYF. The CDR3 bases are TGTGCCACCAGTGATTCTGCGCAGGGATGGTTGGAGACCAAGTACTTC.

The CDR3 DNA follows: TGTGCCAGCAGCGTAGATACATCCTACAATGAGCAGTTCTTC. As protein: CASSVDTSYNEQFF. This chain joins TRBV9 and TRBJ2-1, with no clear D. Trimming left V 0 bases short and J 1 base short, with 5 bases between. The CDR3 spans 14 residues. Germline lookup yields CDR1 SGDLS and CDR2 YYNGEE.

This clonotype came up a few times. The CDR3 nucleotides are TGTGCCAGCAGTGACCATACAGGGGTAGTTGATGAAAAACTGTTTTTT. Protein product: CASSDHTGVVDEKLFF. The chain carries TRBV6-1 and TRBJ1-4, with 7 nucleotides matching TRBD1. J was trimmed by 6 bases and V by 3 bases; bases with no gene match: 10. CDR3 length: 16 amino acids. CDR1 is MNHNS, CDR2 SASEGT, per germline.